A selection of T cell receptor beta chains follows, all from one sample in a study of T cells in Graves' hyperthyroidism and ophthalmopathy. TCRdb redid the calling of the multiplex PCR reads with MiXCR, one entry per CDR3 protein. Of some 460,000 distinct CDR3 sequences listed, less than 20% are singletons. Sequenced input: blood. These receptors all come from a woman aged 18-29 years with Graves' hyperthyroidism. The CDR3 runs from the conserved cysteine through the conserved F or W. The order of the fields is V gene, J gene, CDR3 length, clone size, D gene, CDR3 DNA, CDR3 protein. The D gene is left open where the match is weak. Only some rows state a clone size, as once, few, many or a class for expanded clones.

v_gene: TRBV27
j_gene: TRBJ1-6
len: 15
abundance: -
d_gene: -
CDR3nt: TGTGCCAGCAGTCCCCCTAGGACGTGGAATTCACCCCTCCACTTT
CDR3aa: CASSPPRTWNSPLHF

v_gene: TRBV15
j_gene: TRBJ1-2
len: 17
abundance: -
d_gene: -
CDR3nt: TGTGCCACCAGCAGAGATAGGCTTGGGGTTTCCGGAGCTGGCTACACCTTC
CDR3aa: CATSRDRLGVSGAGYTF

v_gene: TRBV18
j_gene: TRBJ2-5
len: 13
abundance: many
d_gene: -
CDR3nt: TGTGCCAGCTCACCGAACGCTCAAGAGACCCAGTACTTC
CDR3aa: CASSPNAQETQYF

v_gene: TRBV7-8
j_gene: TRBJ2-3
len: 15
abundance: many
d_gene: -
CDR3nt: TGTGCCAGCAGCGAGTATATCCCGAGGGCAGATACGCAGTATTTT
CDR3aa: CASSEYIPRADTQYF

v_gene: TRBV6-2/TRBV6-3
j_gene: TRBJ2-5
len: 13
abundance: few
d_gene: TRBD2
CDR3nt: TGTGCCAGCAGTTACGCGGCGAGCGGGAAACAGTACTTC
CDR3aa: CASSYAASGKQYF

v_gene: TRBV19
j_gene: TRBJ2-3
len: 15
abundance: few
d_gene: TRBD2
CDR3nt: TGTGCCAGTGGCTCGTTGGGGCGGGGGACAGATACGCAGTATTTT
CDR3aa: CASGSLGRGTDTQYF

v_gene: TRBV6-2/TRBV6-3
j_gene: TRBJ2-7
len: 16
abundance: few
d_gene: -
CDR3nt: TGTGCCAGCAGTTACTCGAGAGTCCTAGTCTCCTACGAGCAGTACTTC
CDR3aa: CASSYSRVLVSYEQYF

v_gene: TRBV6-1
j_gene: TRBJ2-3
len: 15
abundance: -
d_gene: TRBD2
CDR3nt: TGTGCCAGCAGACTAGCGGGGGGTCGCACAGATACGCAGTATTTT
CDR3aa: CASRLAGGRTDTQYF

v_gene: TRBV3-1
j_gene: TRBJ1-5
len: 15
abundance: many
d_gene: -
CDR3nt: TGTGCCAGCAGCCAAGCCAGGGACCAAGTCGGCCCCCAGCATTTT
CDR3aa: CASSQARDQVGPQHF

v_gene: TRBV20-1
j_gene: TRBJ1-2
len: 14
abundance: -
d_gene: -
CDR3nt: TGCAGTGCTATAAGGCAGGATGGATTCTATGGCTACACCTTC
CDR3aa: CSAIRQDGFYGYTF

v_gene: TRBV7-8
j_gene: TRBJ2-1
len: 16
abundance: many
d_gene: TRBD2
CDR3nt: TGTGCCAGCAGCCTTCAGACCCCTAGCGGACCAACAAACCAGTTCTTC
CDR3aa: CASSLQTPSGPTNQFF

v_gene: TRBV6-1
j_gene: TRBJ1-2
len: 15
abundance: few
d_gene: -
CDR3nt: TGTGCCAGCAGAGAAACCCAGGGGACATCCTATGGCTACACCTTC
CDR3aa: CASRETQGTSYGYTF

v_gene: TRBV12-3/TRBV12-4
j_gene: TRBJ2-3
len: 16
abundance: many
d_gene: TRBD1
CDR3nt: TGTGCCAGCAATCTTCGCCTACAGGGGAACACAGATACGCAGTATTTT
CDR3aa: CASNLRLQGNTDTQYF

v_gene: TRBV28
j_gene: TRBJ2-5
len: 12
abundance: -
d_gene: -
CDR3nt: TGTGCCAGCGGGAGCCCTGCGGAGACCCAGTACTTC
CDR3aa: CASGSPAETQYF

v_gene: TRBV7-8
j_gene: TRBJ1-5
len: 20
abundance: many
d_gene: -
CDR3nt: TGTGCCAGCAGCCCCCAGGGTACCCAACTAGGAGGGGCCAGCAATCAGCCCCAGCATTTT
CDR3aa: CASSPQGTQLGGASNQPQHF

v_gene: TRBV5-1
j_gene: TRBJ1-2
len: 11
abundance: -
d_gene: TRBD1
CDR3nt: TGCGCCAGCAGCCCGACAGGGGCTGGCACCTTC
CDR3aa: CASSPTGAGTF

v_gene: TRBV5-1
j_gene: TRBJ2-4
len: 16
abundance: few
d_gene: -
CDR3nt: TGCGCCAGCAGCGGAACGTCAGGTCTAGCCAAAAACATTCAGTACTTC
CDR3aa: CASSGTSGLAKNIQYF

v_gene: TRBV6-1
j_gene: TRBJ2-1
len: 13
abundance: -
d_gene: -
CDR3nt: TGTGCCAGCAGTGAAACAAGGTACAATGAGCAGTTCTTC
CDR3aa: CASSETRYNEQFF

v_gene: TRBV20-1
j_gene: TRBJ1-3
len: 14
abundance: -
d_gene: -
CDR3nt: TGCAGTGCTAGATCCCAGGGGACTGGAAACACCATATATTTT
CDR3aa: CSARSQGTGNTIYF

v_gene: TRBV6-1
j_gene: TRBJ1-2
len: 11
abundance: few
d_gene: -
CDR3nt: TGTGCCCTGCTGGGGGGCAGTGGCTACACCTTC
CDR3aa: CALLGGSGYTF

v_gene: TRBV6-2/TRBV6-3
j_gene: TRBJ2-1
len: 17
abundance: few
d_gene: -
CDR3nt: TGTGCCAGCAGTTACTCGATTCTGGCAGGGGCATACAATGAGCAGTTCTTC
CDR3aa: CASSYSILAGAYNEQFF

v_gene: TRBV7-2
j_gene: TRBJ1-5
len: 13
abundance: many
d_gene: -
CDR3nt: TGTGCCAGCAGCGAAACGGGATATCAGCCCCAGCATTTT
CDR3aa: CASSETGYQPQHF

v_gene: TRBV11-2
j_gene: TRBJ2-7
len: 13
abundance: many
d_gene: -
CDR3nt: TGTGCCAGCAGGGGGGACACTACCTACGAGCAGTACTTC
CDR3aa: CASRGDTTYEQYF

v_gene: TRBV20-1
j_gene: TRBJ2-7
len: 15
abundance: many
d_gene: TRBD2
CDR3nt: TGCAGTGCTACCGGGACTAGCGGGAGATTCTACGAGCAGTACTTC
CDR3aa: CSATGTSGRFYEQYF

v_gene: TRBV6-5
j_gene: TRBJ2-7
len: 15
abundance: -
d_gene: -
CDR3nt: TGTGCCAGCAGTTACTCCCAGCAAACCGGGTCCGAGCAGTACTTC
CDR3aa: CASSYSQQTGSEQYF

v_gene: TRBV29-1
j_gene: TRBJ2-7
len: 13
abundance: -
d_gene: -
CDR3nt: TGCAGCGTAGCGGGACAGAGCTCCTACGAGCAGTACTTC
CDR3aa: CSVAGQSSYEQYF

v_gene: TRBV3-1
j_gene: TRBJ1-1
len: 13
abundance: many
d_gene: -
CDR3nt: TGTGCCATCACCCAGGGACCCTACACTGAAGCTTTCTTT
CDR3aa: CAITQGPYTEAFF

v_gene: TRBV2
j_gene: TRBJ2-5
len: 16
abundance: many
d_gene: TRBD2
CDR3nt: TGTGCCAGCAGACAACTAGCGGGAGGGCGCCTTGAGACCCAGTACTTC
CDR3aa: CASRQLAGGRLETQYF

v_gene: TRBV5-1
j_gene: TRBJ2-7
len: 15
abundance: many
d_gene: TRBD1
CDR3nt: TGCGCCAGCAGCTTGGAATCGGGACAGGGCCACGAGCAGTACTTC
CDR3aa: CASSLESGQGHEQYF